These 14 T cell receptor beta chains originate from one sample sequenced in a study of T cell changes during pregnancy in multiple sclerosis. Profiling relied on immunoSEQ multiplex PCR, and the TCRdb table lists in-frame clones only, not all of them. The top ten hold 3% to 4% of the sample, which has roughly 46,000 clones, 90% to 95% seen once. This specimen consisted of CD8+ T cells from peripheral blood mononuclear cells, obtained after pregnancy. The receptors here all came from a female donor with multiple sclerosis, enrolled in a pregnancy study.

The chain has TRBV15 and TRBJ2-7; 8 bases line up with TRBD1. Germline V gene sequence: CDR1 LNHNV, CDR2 YYDKDF (reference sequence). The CDR3 is made up of 14 amino acids. J gave up 0 bases and V 5 bases, and 3 bases lay outside the gene matches. The CDR3 sequence: CATSDRGSSYEQYF. The CDR3 DNA reads TGTGCCACCAGCGACAGGGGAAGCTCCTACGAGCAGTACTTC.

This clone was observed a single time. Relative to the germline gene, one junction end is altered; a read error may explain this. The chain is built from TRBV4-3 and TRBJ2-7; TRBD2 aligns across 7 bases. Germline CDR1 is LGHNA and CDR2 is YSLEER. The CDR3 is made up of 14 amino acids. The CDR3 region has the DNA TGCGCCAGCAGCCAGGGCCGGGGGGTGTACGAGCAGTGCTTC. This encodes CASSQGRGVYEQCF.

The chain couples TRBV5-1 to TRBJ1-2; 9 positions match TRBD1. Germline V gene data show CDR1 as SGHRS and CDR2 as YFSETQ. The CDR3 is 14 amino acids. V shed 7 bases, J shed 4 bases, and the junction held 8 bases outside the gene matches. CDR3 coding DNA: TGCGCCAGCTCCTCGACAGGGGGTTTCTATGGCTACACCTTC. Its protein product is CASSSTGGFYGYTF.

The V gene is TRBV2, the J gene TRBJ2-7; D may be TRBD2 (6 bases). Trimming pared 0 bases from V and 0 bases from J, leaving 12 bases between. The CDR3 has 16 amino acids. Per the germline V gene, CDR1 is SNHLY and CDR2 is FYNNEI. The CDR3 DNA follows: TGTGCCAGCAGTGAAGCGCTGGAGGGGTTCTCCTACGAGCAGTACTTC. Translating it yields CASSEALEGFSYEQYF.

The chain couples TRBV29-1 to TRBJ1-2, with TRBD1 matching over 10 bases. Germline V gives CDR1 SQVTM, CDR2 ANQGSEA. V gave up 6 bases and J gave up 6 bases; unmatched junction bases: 10. The CDR3 contains 14 residues. The CDR3 loop reads CSVPTGGVWDGYTF. The CDR3 DNA reads TGCAGCGTGCCGACAGGGGGCGTGTGGGATGGCTACACCTTC. The variable domain in full, completed from reference TRBV29-1 and TRBJ1-2, reads SAVISQKPSRDICQRGTSLTIQCQVDSQVTMMFWYRQQPGQSLTLIATANQGSEATYESGFVIDKFPISRPNLTFSTLTVSNMSPEDSSIYLCSVPTGGVWDGYTFGSGTRLTVV.

The V call is TRBV11-1, the J call TRBJ2-7, with D possibly being TRBD2 (6 bases). Per the germline V gene, CDR1 is SGHAT and CDR2 is FQDESV (reference sequence). The CDR3 is 14 residues long. V was clipped by 5 bases and J by 4 bases, with 15 bases between them. In nucleotides, the CDR3 is TGTGCCAGCAGCGCCGGGAGTTATCCTTACGAGCAGTACTTC. Its protein is CASSAGSYPYEQYF.

The chain carries TRBV29-1 and TRBJ2-1, with 11 bases identical to TRBD2. CDR1 is SQVTM, CDR2 ANQGSEA, per germline. V lost 1 base to trimming and J lost 7 bases; unmatched junction nucleotides: 6. The CDR3 runs 15 residues. CDR3 bases: TGCAGCGTTGAAGCTCTAGCGGGGGGAGGGAATGAGCAGTTCTTC. Translated: CSVEALAGGGNEQFF.

The CDR3 DNA reads as TGTGCCAGCAGCCCAGGGGGCTACGAGCAGTACTTC. Its protein is CASSPGGYEQYF. J is TRBJ2-7 and V is TRBV27, with 7 positions matching TRBD1. The V gene end was trimmed by 6 bases and the J gene end by 3 bases; junction bases not matched to a gene: 2. CDR1 is MNHEY and CDR2 is SMNVEV in the germline V gene (reference sequence). This CDR3 spans 12 amino acids.

The CDR3 DNA reads as TGTGCCAGCAGCGAGGGTAACCTTCTCCACGAGCAGTACTTC. Residues: CASSEGNLLHEQYF. V is TRBV27 and J is TRBJ2-7; possible D gene TRBD2, 5 bases. Germline values: CDR1 MNHEY, CDR2 SMNVEV (reference sequence). V lost 6 bases to trimming and J lost 5 bases, with 17 bases between them. The CDR3 is made up of 14 amino acids.

The V call is TRBV15, the J call TRBJ2-1, with 13 nucleotides matching TRBD2. CDR1 is LNHNV and CDR2 is YYDKDF in the germline V gene (reference sequence). The CDR3 runs to 16 residues. V was pared by 5 bases and J by 7 bases, with 8 bases of the junction left unmatched. The CDR3: CATSGGLAGTGNEQFF. The CDR3 coding sequence is TGTGCCACCAGCGGGGGACTAGCGGGAACTGGAAATGAGCAGTTCTTC.

This sequence joins TRBV11-2 and TRBJ2-7; the D gene is possibly TRBD2 (7 bases). V lost 8 bases and J lost 5, with 16 bases in between. This CDR3 is built from 13 residues. Germline V gene data show CDR1 as SGHAT and CDR2 as FQNNGV. Here the CDR3 DNA reads TGTGCCAGCGCGGGGGCTTCTCGCCACGAGCAGTACTTC. This encodes CASAGASRHEQYF.

The V gene is TRBV29-1, the J gene TRBJ2-3; TRBD2 aligns across 9 bases. This CDR3 contains 15 residues. J was trimmed by 3 bases and V by 4 bases; bases with no gene match: 8. Germline V CDR1 and CDR2: SQVTM, ANQGSEA. The CDR3 DNA reads as TGCAGCGTTGGGGGACTAGCTTGGGAAACAGATACGCAGTATTTT. It codes for CSVGGLAWETDTQYF.

The chain combines TRBV7-9 with TRBJ2-7; D gene ambiguous. V was clipped by 1 base and J by 5 bases, with 9 bases between them. In germline, CDR1 is SEHNR, CDR2 FQNEAQ (reference sequence). The CDR3 spans 13 residues. The CDR3 protein is CASSLGWQDEQYF. CDR3 nucleotides: TGTGCCAGCAGCTTAGGCTGGCAGGACGAGCAGTACTTC.

Points on this clone: One base away lies a much larger clone, so this may be a sequencing read error. The chain employs TRBV7-9 and TRBJ2-6, with D perhaps TRBD1 (6 bases). Trimming left V 5 bases short and J 1 base short, with 9 bases between. Germline values: CDR1 SEHNR, CDR2 FQNEAQ (reference sequence). The length of the CDR3 is 15 residues. CDR3 loop: CASSPTGSGANVLTF. DNA of the CDR3: TGTGCCAGCAGCCCAACAGGGTCTGGGGCCAACGTCCTGACTTTC. The full variable domain, with the rest looked up from reference TRBV7-9 and TRBJ2-6, is DTGVSQNPRHKITKRGQNVTFRCDPISEHNRLYWYRQTLGQGPEFLTYFQNEAQLEKSRLLSDRFSAERPKGSFSTLEIQRTEQGDSAMYLCASSPTGSGANVLTFGAGSRLTVL.